This TCR beta chain was recovered during a study of identical twins. TCRdb analysed the 5' RACE reads with MiXCR anew, one entry per CDR3 protein. The table includes 300,000 to 400,000 distinct CDR3 sequences, roughly an eighth detected once. V shed 3 bases, J shed 6 bases, and the junction held 11 bases outside the gene matches. Germline V CDR1 and CDR2: MDHEN, SYDVKM. The CDR3 sequence is 16 residues long. The table lists this clonotype with a few counts. The same specimen was also included in a second study, on yellow fever vaccine responses in identical twins.

The TCR was taken from a woman aged 18-29 years in good health. The chain uses TRBV28 and TRBJ2-1; 7 bases line up with TRBD2. Sequencing was done on a sample of CD8+ T cells sorted from blood. DNA of the CDR3: TGTGCCAGCAGTTTTGGGGTGGGAGGGCCTCGCAATGAGCAGTTCTTC. It codes for CASSFGVGGPRNEQFF.